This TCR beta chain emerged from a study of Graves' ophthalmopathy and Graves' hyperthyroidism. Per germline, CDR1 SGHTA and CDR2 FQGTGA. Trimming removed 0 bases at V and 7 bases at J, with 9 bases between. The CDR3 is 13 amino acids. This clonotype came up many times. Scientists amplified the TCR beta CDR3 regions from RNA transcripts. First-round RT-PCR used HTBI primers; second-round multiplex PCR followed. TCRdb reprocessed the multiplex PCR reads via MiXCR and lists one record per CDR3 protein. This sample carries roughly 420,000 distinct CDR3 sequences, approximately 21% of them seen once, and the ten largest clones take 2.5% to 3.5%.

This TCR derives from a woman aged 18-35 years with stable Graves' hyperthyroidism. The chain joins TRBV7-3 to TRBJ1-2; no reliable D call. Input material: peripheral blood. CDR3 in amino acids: CASSLTGQSGYTF. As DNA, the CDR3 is TGTGCCAGCAGCTTAACGGGCCAGAGTGGCTACACCTTC.